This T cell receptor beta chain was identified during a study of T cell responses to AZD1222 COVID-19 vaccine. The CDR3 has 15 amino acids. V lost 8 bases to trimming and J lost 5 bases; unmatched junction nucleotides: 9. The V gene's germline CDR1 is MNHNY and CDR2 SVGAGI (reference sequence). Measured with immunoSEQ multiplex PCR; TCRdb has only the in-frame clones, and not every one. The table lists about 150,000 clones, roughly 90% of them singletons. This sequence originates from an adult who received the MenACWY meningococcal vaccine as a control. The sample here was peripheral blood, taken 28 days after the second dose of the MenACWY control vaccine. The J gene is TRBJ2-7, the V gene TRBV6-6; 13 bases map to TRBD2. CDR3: CASRTSGSGIDEQYF. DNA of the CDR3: TGTGCCAGCCGGACTAGCGGGAGTGGTATCGACGAGCAGTACTTC.